Shown below are 5 T cell receptor beta chains from a single sample sequenced in a study of blood T cell repertoires in COVID-19. Clones were sequenced by immunoSEQ multiplex PCR, and TCRdb holds only the in-frame ones, with some missing. This table holds about 70,000 clones, 85% to 90% found once. The specimen sequenced was peripheral blood. Receptors were obtained from a man aged 50 to 60 with active COVID-19.

This sequence joins TRBV7-8 and TRBJ2-7, with TRBD2 identical over 13 bases. Germline V gene sequence: CDR1 SGHVS, CDR2 FQNEAQ. J lost 3 bases, V lost 5 bases, and 7 bases had no gene match. This CDR3 comprises 16 residues. The CDR3 DNA is TGTGCCAGCAGCCCCCGGACTAGCGGGGGTCGCTACGAGCAGTACTTC. Its translation: CASSPRTSGGRYEQYF.

The V call is TRBV3-1 (or the pseudogene TRBV3-2), the J call TRBJ2-1; 8 positions match TRBD1. Per the germline V gene, CDR1 is LGHDT and CDR2 is YNNKEL (reference sequence). This CDR3 is built from 15 residues. V shed 1 base and J 6 bases; nucleotides not matched to a gene: 5. The CDR3 bases are TGTGCCAGCAGCCAAGGCAGGGGGCGTTTCAATGAGCAGTTCTTC. Amino acid sequence: CASSQGRGRFNEQFF.

The chain recombines TRBV10-3 with TRBJ1-2; the match to TRBD1 covers 8 bases. The CDR3 sequence is 13 residues long. With V trimmed by 6 bases and J by 5 bases, 5 bases remained unmatched. Per germline, CDR1 ENHRY and CDR2 SYGVKD. DNA for the CDR3: TGTGCCATCAGCTTAGACAGGGGTTATGGCTACACCTTC. Translation gives CAISLDRGYGYTF.

This chain uses TRBV25-1 with TRBJ1-5, with D perhaps TRBD1 (5 bases). Trimming stripped 2 bases from V and 3 bases from J, with 11 bases between. The length of the CDR3 is 15 residues. The germline V gene has CDR1 MGHDK and CDR2 SYGVNS. CDR3 bases: TGTGCCAGCAGTGAAGAAGGGGCGGCCAATCAGCCCCAGCATTTT. Its translation is CASSEEGAANQPQHF.

V gene TRBV5-4 combines with J gene TRBJ2-1, with a weak D call TRBD2 (7 bases). Germline loops: CDR1 SGHNT, CDR2 YYREEE (reference sequence). The length of the CDR3 is 14 residues. V was cut by 3 bases and J by 9 bases, with 16 bases left in between. CDR3 nucleotides: TGTGCCAGCAGCTGGGGAGGGGGGTTGGCTGAGCAGTTCTTC. As protein: CASSWGGGLAEQFF.